The clone carrying this TCR beta chain showed up many times. Its antigen remains unknown. CDR1 and CDR2 from the germline V gene are MNHEY and SVGEGT. This CDR3 has 14 amino acids. The trim removed 3 bases at V and 6 bases at J, leaving 3 bases unmatched. The sample originates from a study of T cells in Graves' hyperthyroidism and ophthalmopathy. Study background: Blood was drawn when the patient was first diagnosed and still untreated. Study results and limitations: A model using 13 V-J features told ophthalmopathy apart from stable hyperthyroidism.

RNA transcripts served as the template for amplifying TCR beta CDR3 regions. Researchers ran a first-round RT-PCR on the TCR CDR3 using the HTBI primer set. TCRdb re-called the multiplex PCR reads through MiXCR, storing one row per CDR3 protein. The sample has about 740,000 distinct CDR3 sequences, 14% seen once. The TCR originated in a woman aged 18-35 years with Graves' hyperthyroidism. Source material: blood. The chain recombines TRBV6-2 or TRBV6-3 with TRBJ2-3, with 10 bases fitting TRBD2. Here the CDR3 reads CASSYRAGGDTQYF. The CDR3 DNA sequence: TGTGCCAGCAGTTATAGAGCGGGAGGGGATACGCAGTATTTT.